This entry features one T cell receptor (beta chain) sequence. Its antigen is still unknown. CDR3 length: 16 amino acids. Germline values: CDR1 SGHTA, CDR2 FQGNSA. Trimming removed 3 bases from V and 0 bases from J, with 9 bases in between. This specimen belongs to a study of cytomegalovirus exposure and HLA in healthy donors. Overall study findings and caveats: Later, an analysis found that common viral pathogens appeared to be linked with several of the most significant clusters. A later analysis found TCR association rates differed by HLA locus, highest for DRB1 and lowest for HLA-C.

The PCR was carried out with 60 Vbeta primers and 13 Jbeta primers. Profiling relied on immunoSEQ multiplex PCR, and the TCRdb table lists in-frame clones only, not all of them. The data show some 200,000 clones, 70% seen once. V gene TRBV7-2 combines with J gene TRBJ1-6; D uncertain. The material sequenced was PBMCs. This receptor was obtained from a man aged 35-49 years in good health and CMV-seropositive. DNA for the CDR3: TGTGCCAGCAGCTTTGACGGGAGCTCCTATAATTCACCCCTCCACTTT. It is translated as CASSFDGSSYNSPLHF.